This is a list of T cell receptor beta chains from one sample in a study of T-cell reconstitution after alpha-beta-depleted transplantation in children. TCRdb passed the PCR reads through MiXCR, listing each CDR3 protein once. The table records around 110,000 distinct CDR3 sequences, around a tenth of them present only once. Sequences were derived from PBMCs, sampled before TCRalphabeta/CD19-depleted stem cell transplant. The receptors were gathered from a boy aged 2 to 10 with acute lymphoblastic leukemia, due to receive a stem cell transplant. Both conserved end residues are part of each CDR3. The D gene is left open where the match is weak. Some rows mark clone size as missing; the rest say once, few, many or name a class of expanded clone.

V: TRBV20-1; size: .; D: .; J: TRBJ2-7; DNA: TGCAGTGCTAGTCCAGCGGTGACCTACGAGCAGTACTTC; CDR3: CSASPAVTYEQYF
V: TRBV5-1; size: few; D: TRBD2; J: TRBJ2-5; DNA: TGCGCCAGCAGCGGGGGACTAGCGGGAGTTTCAGCGTTGGAGACCCAGTACTTC; CDR3: CASSGGLAGVSALETQYF
V: TRBV7-3; size: few; D: TRBD1; J: TRBJ2-3; DNA: TGTGCCAGCAGCCAAGGCTACAGGGGGACAGATACGCAGTATTTT; CDR3: CASSQGYRGTDTQYF
V: TRBV5-5; size: few; D: TRBD1; J: TRBJ1-2; DNA: TGTGCCAGCAGCCCATTGACAGGGGGTGACCCTTATTCCGGCTACACCTTC; CDR3: CASSPLTGGDPYSGYTF
V: TRBV15; size: few; D: TRBD2; J: TRBJ2-1; DNA: TGTGCCACCAGCAGAGTACCAGCGGGGTTCAATGAGCAGTTCTTC; CDR3: CATSRVPAGFNEQFF
V: TRBV7-8; size: many; D: .; J: TRBJ1-2; DNA: TGTGCCAGCAGCTCAAACCGCAGAAATAACTATGGCTACACCTTC; CDR3: CASSSNRRNNYGYTF
V: TRBV27; size: .; D: TRBD2; J: TRBJ2-1; DNA: TGTGCCTTCAGTTTACTAGCGGGAGGCTCCTACAATGAGCAGTTCTTC; CDR3: CAFSLLAGGSYNEQFF
V: TRBV20-1; size: .; D: .; J: TRBJ2-5; DNA: TGCAGTGCTACTAAGAGGGGGTGGTGGGGGAAGAACGAGACCCAGTACTTC; CDR3: CSATKRGWWGKNETQYF
V: TRBV7-7; size: few; D: .; J: TRBJ2-5; DNA: TGTGCTAGCAGCTTAGTTGGGTTGGACGAGACCCAGTACTTC; CDR3: CASSLVGLDETQYF
V: TRBV7-8; size: few; D: .; J: TRBJ2-7; DNA: TGTGCCAGCAGCCCTCGGACGGTAACCTACGAGCAGTACTTC; CDR3: CASSPRTVTYEQYF
V: TRBV6-1; size: few; D: .; J: TRBJ2-1; DNA: TGTGCCAGCAGTCGGTGGGGGGCGACGAATGAGCAGTTCTTC; CDR3: CASSRWGATNEQFF
V: TRBV27; size: .; D: .; J: TRBJ2-2; DNA: TGTGCCAGCAGGAGACTAGTGGGGGAAGCCGGGGAGCTGTTTTTT; CDR3: CASRRLVGEAGELFF
V: TRBV20-1; size: .; D: TRBD1; J: TRBJ2-2; DNA: TGCAGTGCTTTACAGGGGTCGCCCGGGGAGCTGTTTTTT; CDR3: CSALQGSPGELFF
V: TRBV28; size: .; D: TRBD2; J: TRBJ2-1; DNA: TGTGCCAGCAGTTTTTGGGGGGGAAGCTCCTACAATGAGCAGTTCTTC; CDR3: CASSFWGGSSYNEQFF
V: TRBV4-1; size: .; D: .; J: TRBJ2-3; DNA: TGCGCCAGCAGCCCGACGACTCCAACAACACGCACAGATACGCAGTATTTT; CDR3: CASSPTTPTTRTDTQYF
V: TRBV5-1; size: .; D: .; J: TRBJ2-5; DNA: TGCGCCAGCAGCTCGGGACTGTCGACGTACCAAGAGACCCAGTACTTC; CDR3: CASSSGLSTYQETQYF
V: TRBV28; size: .; D: TRBD2; J: TRBJ2-7; DNA: TGTGCCAGCAGCGATAGGGGACTAGCGGTTTACGAGCAGTACTTC; CDR3: CASSDRGLAVYEQYF
V: TRBV7-9; size: .; D: .; J: TRBJ2-7; DNA: TGTGCCAGCAGCTTAGAGTGGACAGTCTCCTACGAGCAGTACTTC; CDR3: CASSLEWTVSYEQYF
V: TRBV6-7; size: many; D: .; J: TRBJ2-3; DNA: TGTGCCAGCAGTTACACCACAGAGTTACGGCATTTT; CDR3: CASSYTTELRHF
V: TRBV14; size: few; D: .; J: TRBJ2-1; DNA: TGTGCCAGCAGCCAAGGTCGGTGGGAATGGAATGAGCAGTTCTTC; CDR3: CASSQGRWEWNEQFF
V: TRBV24-1; size: few; D: TRBD1; J: TRBJ2-1; DNA: TGTGCCACCAGTGATCCGTTCGGGACAGGTAGGGGCAATGAGCAGTTCTTC; CDR3: CATSDPFGTGRGNEQFF
V: TRBV11-2; size: .; D: TRBD2; J: TRBJ2-2; DNA: TGTGCCAGCCCCTCTAGCGGGAGGGCCGGGGAGCTGTTTTTT; CDR3: CASPSSGRAGELFF
V: TRBV5-6; size: .; D: TRBD1; J: TRBJ2-7; DNA: TGTGCCAGCAGCCTCAGGAACAGGGGGAACTCCTACGAGCAGTACTTC; CDR3: CASSLRNRGNSYEQYF
V: TRBV5-1; size: few; D: .; J: TRBJ2-1; DNA: TGCGCCAGCAGCTTGGTGCGTGACGGAGGCTACAATGAGCAGTTCTTC; CDR3: CASSLVRDGGYNEQFF
V: TRBV27; size: .; D: TRBD1; J: TRBJ2-1; DNA: TGTGCCAGCAGTTTGGGACCCGGGACAGGGTCCTACAATGAGCAGTTCTTC; CDR3: CASSLGPGTGSYNEQFF
V: TRBV24-1; size: .; D: .; J: TRBJ2-1; DNA: TGTGCCACCAGTGATTTTGGAGACTCAGATGAGCAGTTCTTC; CDR3: CATSDFGDSDEQFF
V: TRBV9; size: .; D: .; J: TRBJ2-1; DNA: TGTGCCAGCAGCGTAGAGGCGGATTTCAATGAGCAGTTCTTC; CDR3: CASSVEADFNEQFF
V: TRBV5-1; size: .; D: TRBD2; J: TRBJ2-1; DNA: TGCGCCAGCAGCTTCAGCGGGAGTTCGCACAATGAGCAGTTCTTC; CDR3: CASSFSGSSHNEQFF
V: TRBV15; size: few; D: TRBD1; J: TRBJ2-7; DNA: TGTGCCACCAGCACCGGACAGGGGTTCCACGAGCAGTACTTC; CDR3: CATSTGQGFHEQYF
V: TRBV7-3; size: .; D: .; J: TRBJ2-3; DNA: TGTGCCAGCAGCGTAGAGTCTGGGGTGAGAGGCCCAGATACGCAGTATTTT; CDR3: CASSVESGVRGPDTQYF
V: TRBV7-9; size: few; D: .; J: TRBJ2-6; DNA: TGTGCCAGCAGCTTAGCGCTGGGAGCTGGGGCCAACGTCCTGACTTTC; CDR3: CASSLALGAGANVLTF
V: TRBV7-2; size: .; D: TRBD2; J: TRBJ2-5; DNA: TGTGCCAGCAGCTTAAGAAAGGGGACTAGCGGGCCAAACCAAGAGACCCAGTACTTC; CDR3: CASSLRKGTSGPNQETQYF
V: TRBV5-1; size: .; D: TRBD2; J: TRBJ2-7; DNA: TGCGACAGCAGCTTGGGGACTACCCTCGCCTACGAGCAGTACTTC; CDR3: CDSSLGTTLAYEQYF
V: TRBV12-3/TRBV12-4; size: many; D: TRBD1; J: TRBJ2-5; DNA: TGTGCCAGCAGCACGTACCGGGACAGGGAGACCCAGTACTTC; CDR3: CASSTYRDRETQYF
V: TRBV6-5; size: many; D: TRBD1; J: TRBJ2-5; DNA: TGTGCCAGCAGTTACTCGGCCGGACAGGGGGAGACCCAGTACTTC; CDR3: CASSYSAGQGETQYF
V: TRBV12-3/TRBV12-4; size: many; D: TRBD1; J: TRBJ2-7; DNA: TGTGCCAGCAGTTTAGCGAGGGACAGGACCTACGAGCAGTACTTC; CDR3: CASSLARDRTYEQYF
V: TRBV10-3; size: few; D: .; J: TRBJ2-6; DNA: TGTGCCATCAGTCCCCAGCCCCAAGGTACTGGGGCCAACGTCCTGACTTTC; CDR3: CAISPQPQGTGANVLTF
V: TRBV6-5; size: few; D: .; J: TRBJ2-6; DNA: TGTGCCAGCAGGCCCCTCCGCTCTGGGGCCAACGTCCTGACTTTC; CDR3: CASRPLRSGANVLTF
V: TRBV5-1; size: many; D: .; J: TRBJ1-1; DNA: TGCGCCAGCAGCCCCGGACAGACGAACACTGAAGCTTTCTTT; CDR3: CASSPGQTNTEAFF
V: TRBV6-1; size: few; D: TRBD1; J: TRBJ2-7; DNA: TGTGCCAGCACCCTATCCGGGACAGGGACCGTCAAGCAGTACTTC; CDR3: CASTLSGTGTVKQYF
V: TRBV4-1; size: few; D: TRBD2; J: TRBJ2-4; DNA: TGCGCCAGCAGCCAAGAATTCGGGACTAGCGTCCAATTCGTCGTTCAGTACTTC; CDR3: CASSQEFGTSVQFVVQYF
V: TRBV3-1; size: .; D: .; J: TRBJ2-2; DNA: TGTGCCAGCAGCCGCCTCCCAGGGGGAGGGCCCAGCACCGGGGAGCTGTTTTTT; CDR3: CASSRLPGGGPSTGELFF
V: TRBV20-1; size: few; D: .; J: TRBJ2-3; DNA: TGCAGTGCTAGAGGGGGGTCCGGGACAACTAGCACAGATACGCAGTATTTT; CDR3: CSARGGSGTTSTDTQYF
V: TRBV18; size: .; D: .; J: TRBJ2-1; DNA: TGTGCCAGCGCCCAGGGCGTCGAGCAGTTCTTC; CDR3: CASAQGVEQFF
V: TRBV5-6; size: few; D: .; J: TRBJ2-3; DNA: TGTGCCAGCAGCTTGAGGCTGGGGGTGAGGGCAGATACGCAGTATTTT; CDR3: CASSLRLGVRADTQYF
V: TRBV6-5; size: many; D: .; J: TRBJ2-2; DNA: TGTGCCAGCAGTTACGAGGGGCGAATAACCGGGGAGCTGTTTTTT; CDR3: CASSYEGRITGELFF
V: TRBV20-1; size: few; D: .; J: TRBJ2-4; DNA: TGCAGTGCTGGGGACTTGGGGGACCTAGCCAAAAACATTCAGTACTTC; CDR3: CSAGDLGDLAKNIQYF
V: TRBV6-1; size: few; D: .; J: TRBJ2-5; DNA: TGTGCCAGCAGCCGTACCGGACAGCTACAAGAGACCCAGTACTTC; CDR3: CASSRTGQLQETQYF
V: TRBV5-4; size: few; D: .; J: TRBJ2-6; DNA: TGTGCCAGCAGCTTGGTGGACTCTGGGGCCAACGTCCTGACTTTC; CDR3: CASSLVDSGANVLTF
V: TRBV25-1; size: .; D: .; J: TRBJ1-1; DNA: TGTGCCAGCAGTGAAAAAAACAGTCCTGAAGCTTTCTTT; CDR3: CASSEKNSPEAFF
V: TRBV12-3/TRBV12-4; size: many; D: TRBD1; J: TRBJ1-4; DNA: TGTGCCAGCAGTAGGGACAGGGGAAATGAAAAACTGTTTTTT; CDR3: CASSRDRGNEKLFF
V: TRBV12-3/TRBV12-4; size: few; D: .; J: TRBJ1-6; DNA: TGTGCCAGCAGTTGGGGGGGCGCAAATTCACCCCTCCACTTT; CDR3: CASSWGGANSPLHF
V: TRBV15; size: many; D: TRBD2; J: TRBJ2-1; DNA: TGTGCCACCAGCAGCCAAGGGGCGACTAGCTTCGATGAGCAGTTCTTC; CDR3: CATSSQGATSFDEQFF
V: TRBV29-1; size: few; D: .; J: TRBJ2-3; DNA: TGCAGCGTTGGAACGGCGCAGGGGCAGTATTTT; CDR3: CSVGTAQGQYF
V: TRBV18; size: few; D: .; J: TRBJ2-1; DNA: TGTGCCAGCTCACCACCGGTGAGTCAGGTGGATAAGGGTGAGCAGTTCTTC; CDR3: CASSPPVSQVDKGEQFF
V: TRBV5-5; size: .; D: .; J: TRBJ1-3; DNA: TGTGCCAGCAGCTTCGAGAGGTCTGGAAACACCATATATTTT; CDR3: CASSFERSGNTIYF
V: TRBV5-1; size: few; D: .; J: TRBJ1-1; DNA: TGCGCCAGCAGTTACCAATCAAAAACTGAAGCTTTCTTT; CDR3: CASSYQSKTEAFF
V: TRBV20-1; size: many; D: TRBD2; J: TRBJ2-1; DNA: TGCAGTGCTAGAGATGAGACCCTAGCGGGAGGTCCCCCCCATGAGCAGTTCTTC; CDR3: CSARDETLAGGPPHEQFF